This T cell receptor beta chain emerged from a study of T cell repertoires in cytomegalovirus infection. Overall study: Based on public TCR beta signatures, there were indications of CMV infection and of a matching HLA type. Study-wide results and limits: CMV-specific TCR beta clonotypes restricted by HLA-C were the ones dominating the ex vivo response.

From the reads, TCRdb called clonotypes with MiXCR, one entry per CDR3 protein. The sample has about 360,000 distinct CDR3 sequences; around a sixth are singletons. This clonotype was detected ten times or more. Its cognate antigen is unknown. V dropped 3 bases and J dropped 2 bases, with 13 bases sitting between them. Germline V gene lookup returns CDR1 SGHTA and CDR2 FQGNSA. CDR3 length equals 15 residues. The clonotype originates from a human donor in good health (CMV status not recorded). Some clones in this sample may be carry-over from other donors' samples. Input material: PBMCs. The chain links TRBV7-2 to TRBJ1-2; D may be TRBD1 (5 bases). DNA of the CDR3: TGTGCCAGCAGCTTCATCGGGACGGTGAACTATGGCTACACCTTC. As protein: CASSFIGTVNYGYTF.